These 15 T cell receptor beta chains were sequenced from one sample in a study of CD8+ T cells in alopecia areata. Extracted RNA was reverse transcribed, and the resulting cDNA served as sequencing template. The protocol was immunoSEQ multiplex PCR, while the TCRdb copy is restricted to in-frame clones and leaves out a portion. The data show around 210,000 clones, more than 50% seen once. The sequenced sample consisted of CD8+ T cells sorted from blood. The receptors stem from a human donor in good health.

The chain carries TRBV29-1 and TRBJ1-2; perhaps TRBD1 as D (6 bases). There are 17 residues in the CDR3. Germline CDR1 SQVTM, CDR2 ANQGSEA. Trimming took 8 bases from V and 3 from J, leaving 28 bases between them. For the CDR3, the DNA is TGCAGCTCCGTCGGGGGCCCGGCCTCTGGGGCCTACTATGGCTACACCTTC. The encoded protein is CSSVGGPASGAYYGYTF.

This clone was seen a handful of times. J is TRBJ1-2 and V is TRBV9, with D possibly TRBD1 on 5 matching bases. The germline V and J ends were trimmed by 0 bases and 3 bases, with 12 bases remaining between them. Per germline, CDR1 SGDLS and CDR2 YYNGEE. This CDR3 region has 15 residues. CDR3 region: CASSVVSGQDYGYTF. CDR3 nucleotide sequence: TGTGCCAGCAGCGTAGTTTCAGGGCAGGACTATGGCTACACCTTC.

V usage is TRBV29-1 and J usage is TRBJ2-3; D ambiguous. The germline V gene encodes CDR1 SQVTM and CDR2 ANQGSEA. The CDR3 loop spans 13 amino acids. V lost 6 bases, J lost 0 bases, and 10 bases lay in between. This CDR3 is CSVYPDSTDTQYF. The CDR3 region has the DNA TGCAGCGTCTACCCCGACAGCACAGATACGCAGTATTTT.

The table lists this clone with a count of one. The chain joins TRBV4-1 to TRBJ2-3, with TRBD2 matching over 7 bases. The germline CDR1 and CDR2 sequences are MGHRA and YSYEKL. This CDR3 comprises 15 residues. V trimming: 0 bases; J trimming: 2 bases; junction bases outside the gene matches: 2. CDR3 nucleotide sequence: TGCGCCAGCAGCCAAGACGGGGGGAACACAGATACGCAGTATTTT. Its translation is CASSQDGGNTDTQYF.

CDR3 sequence reads: CASSATSRTDTQYF. DNA for the CDR3: TGTGCCAGCAGCGCCACTAGCCGCACAGATACGCAGTATTTT. The V call is TRBV9, the J call TRBJ2-3, with D possibly TRBD2 on 6 matching bases. Germline CDR1 reads SGDLS; CDR2 reads YYNGEE. The ends were cut back, 3 bases at V and 1 base at J, with 9 bases in the middle. This CDR3 contains 14 residues.

This clone was observed once. The genes are TRBV6-1 and TRBJ2-3; weak D call: TRBD2 (6 bases). The germline V and J ends were trimmed by 0 bases and 2 bases, with 9 bases remaining between them. The CDR3 extends over 15 amino acids. In germline, CDR1 is MNHNS, CDR2 SASEGT. DNA for the CDR3: TGTGCCAGCAGTGAAGCTAGCGGATTCACAGATACGCAGTATTTT. Its translation: CASSEASGFTDTQYF.

This clone was detected a few times. The V and J genes are TRBV6-5 and TRBJ1-4; no clear D. CDR3 size: 14 residues. Germline-derived CDR1 and CDR2 are MNHEY and SVGAGI. Trimming removed 4 bases at V and 5 bases at J, with 11 bases between. The CDR3 sequence: CASSLTTRNEKLFF. DNA for the CDR3: TGTGCCAGCAGTTTAACCACGCGGAATGAAAAACTGTTTTTT.

The table lists this clone with a few counts. The chain links TRBV4-1 to TRBJ1-2; D remains ambiguous. V was cut by 0 bases and J by 6 bases, with 14 bases left in between. The CDR3 covers 15 residues. In germline, CDR1 is MGHRA, CDR2 YSYEKL. This CDR3 reads CASSQDPSGRDGYTF. The CDR3 DNA reads as TGCGCCAGCAGCCAAGATCCATCAGGACGCGATGGCTACACCTTC.

This sequence joins TRBV28 and TRBJ1-2; a weak D match, TRBD1 (5 bases). This CDR3 contains 14 residues. Germline V CDR1 and CDR2: MDHEN, SYDVKM. Trimming cost V 4 bases and J 2 bases, with 11 bases left between them. CDR3 sequence reads: CASSSGTGNYGYTF. The CDR3 DNA follows: TGTGCCAGCAGTTCGGGGACGGGAAACTATGGCTACACCTTC.

The V call is TRBV29-1, the J call TRBJ1-3; no clear D. The V gene lost 7 bases and the J gene lost 0 bases, with 10 bases spanning the gap. Per the germline V gene, CDR1 is SQVTM and CDR2 is ANQGSEA. This CDR3 comprises 13 residues. The CDR3: CSAEGFSGNTIYF. DNA of the CDR3: TGCAGCGCCGAAGGTTTCTCTGGAAACACCATATATTTT.

The J gene is TRBJ1-2, the V gene TRBV13, with 8 bases matching TRBD1. J was trimmed by 1 base and V by 5 bases; bases with no gene match: 9. The CDR3 is made up of 16 amino acids. Germline CDR1 is PRHDT and CDR2 is FYEKMQ (reference sequence). CDR3 sequence (DNA): TGTGCCAGCAGCCCAGGGGGCCCGATTTTTAACTATGGCTACACCTTC. It translates to CASSPGGPIFNYGYTF.

J is TRBJ1-1 and V is TRBV9; D not certain. Trimming took off 4 bases at V and 6 bases at J, with 10 bases between the two ends. Germline V gene lookup returns CDR1 SGDLS and CDR2 YYNGEE. The CDR3 is made up of 12 amino acids. In DNA form, the CDR3 reads TGTGCCAGCAGCCCCGGTAAGGCTGAAGCTTTCTTT. It specifies CASSPGKAEAFF.

This clone was picked up a small number of times. The chain links TRBV30 to TRBJ2-7; no clear D gene. This CDR3 comprises 11 residues. The V and J ends lost 0 bases and 7 bases respectively, with 7 bases between them. Germline V gene lookup returns CDR1 GTSNPN and CDR2 SVGIG (reference sequence). The CDR3 DNA is TGTGCCTGGAGTGTACTACGAGAGCAGTACTTC. Residues: CAWSVLREQYF.

J is TRBJ2-2 and V is TRBV4-1, with no clear D. Trimming cost V 2 bases and J 0 bases, with 4 bases left between them. Germline-derived CDR1 and CDR2 are MGHRA and YSYEKL. The CDR3 covers 14 residues. CDR3 DNA sequence: TGCGCCAGCAGCCAACTGGCGAACACCGGGGAGCTGTTTTTT. Protein sequence: CASSQLANTGELFF.

The chain couples TRBV5-1 to TRBJ1-1; no clear D gene. CDR3 length equals 15 residues. Germline CDR1 is SGHRS and CDR2 is YFSETQ. V lost 1 base and J lost 0, with 10 bases in between. The CDR3 is CASSLNSNMNTEAFF. The CDR3 DNA follows: TGCGCCAGCAGCTTGAATAGTAACATGAACACTGAAGCTTTCTTT.